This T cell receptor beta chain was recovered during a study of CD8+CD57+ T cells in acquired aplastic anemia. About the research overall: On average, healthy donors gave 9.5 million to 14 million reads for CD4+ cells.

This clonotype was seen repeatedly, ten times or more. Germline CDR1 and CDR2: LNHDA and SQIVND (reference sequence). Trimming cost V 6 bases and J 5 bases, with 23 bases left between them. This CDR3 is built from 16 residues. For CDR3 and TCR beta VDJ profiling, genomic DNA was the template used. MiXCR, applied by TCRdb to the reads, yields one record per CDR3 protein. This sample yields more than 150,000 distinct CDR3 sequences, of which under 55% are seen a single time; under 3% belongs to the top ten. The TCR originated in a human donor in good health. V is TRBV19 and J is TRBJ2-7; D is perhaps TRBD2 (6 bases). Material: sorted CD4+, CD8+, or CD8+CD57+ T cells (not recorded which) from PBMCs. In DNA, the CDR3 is TGTGCCAGTAGCCCCTTACGGGGGTCTTCTAGGCACGAGCAGTACTTC. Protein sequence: CASSPLRGSSRHEQYF. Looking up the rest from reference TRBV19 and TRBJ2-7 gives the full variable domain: DGGITQSPKYLFRKEGQNVTLSCEQNLNHDAMYWYRQDPGQGLRLIYYSQIVNDFQKGDIAEGYSVSREKKESFPLTVTSAQKNPTAFYLCASSPLRGSSRHEQYFGPGTRLTVT.